Each of the 5 T cell receptor delta chains below was sequenced from the same sample in a study of Vδ1+ human thymocytes. Regarding the study as a whole: In the thymus, TRG and TRD repertoires looked highly polyclonal with Gaussian CDR3 lengths.

The antigens these receptors bind are not known. Sequences come from RNA converted to cDNA by reverse transcription. Multiplex PCR used pooled V-gene forward primers and a constant-region reverse primer to amplify CDR3s. TCRdb re-called clones from the multiplex PCR reads via CATT. The sample holds tens of thousands of delta-chain clones; over 7% are singletons and the top ten take over 0.75%. Sequenced material: Vdelta1+ gamma-delta thymocytes from the thymus. Subset denoted: FACS-sorted CD3+ TCRalphabeta- TCRVdelta1+ TCRVdelta2- thymocytes. These receptors were obtained from a child younger than two who had congenital heart surgery.

The rearrangement uses TRDV1 and TRDJ1; 8 bases align to TRDD3. The CDR3 totals 19 residues. Germline V gene lookup returns CDR1 TSWWSYY and CDR2 QGS. The J segment lost 0 bases and the V segment lost 8 bases, leaving 20 bases of the junction unmatched. CDR3 residues: CALTAFPYWGEHYTDKLIF. In nucleotides, the CDR3 is TGTGCTCTTACGGCCTTCCCCTACTGGGGGGAACATTACACCGATAAACTCATCTTT.

V is TRDV2 and J is TRDJ1; TRDD3 matches 10 bases. CDR1 and CDR2 from the germline V gene are GEAIGNYY and EKD. Unmatched junction bases numbered 6, after V lost 3 bases and J lost 9 bases. The CDR3 extends over 13 amino acids. CDR3 protein: CACDAWGIRQLIF. CDR3 nucleotides: TGTGCCTGTGACGCCTGGGGGATAAGGCAACTCATCTTT.

V usage is TRDV1 and J usage is TRDJ1; 12 positions agree with TRDD3. TCRdb lists no J gene, so it was determined here by aligning the DNA to germline. With V trimmed by 0 bases and J by 0 bases, 20 bases remained unmatched. CDR1 and CDR2 from the germline V gene are TSWWSYY and QGS. This CDR3 spans 23 amino acids. Here the CDR3 reads CALGELSYLPTGGYSAYTDKLIF. The CDR3 nucleotides read TGTGCTCTTGGGGAACTGTCCTACCTTCCCACTGGGGGATACTCTGCGTACACCGATAAACTCATCTTT.

The rearrangement joins TRDV1 to TRDJ1; 11 nucleotides line up with TRDD3. TCRdb offers no J gene call, so here the DNA was matched to germline to obtain one. The trim removed 3 bases at V and 0 bases at J, leaving 9 bases unmatched. Germline CDR1 TSWWSYY, CDR2 QGS. CDR3 length equals 18 residues. This chain's CDR3 is CALGEGSWGIPYTDKLIF. CDR3 DNA sequence: TGTGCTCTTGGGGAGGGGTCCTGGGGGATACCTTACACCGATAAACTCATCTTT.

V and J are TRDV1 and TRDJ1; 10 positions agree with TRDD3. This CDR3 spans 20 amino acids. The germline V gene has CDR1 TSWWSYY and CDR2 QGS. V lost 2 bases and J lost 1; bases outside the gene matches: 16. The CDR3 sequence is CALGEGLSVLGDSPTDKLIF. CDR3 nucleotide sequence: TGTGCTCTTGGGGAAGGCTTGTCCGTACTGGGGGATTCTCCCACCGATAAACTCATCTTT.